The 9 T cell receptor beta chains below were found in one sample sequenced in a study of metastatic and nonmetastatic thyroid tumors. No treatment of any kind had been given to any patient before thyroid surgery. TCRdb recomputed clones from the PCR reads via MiXCR. The sample contains some 28,000 clones, 20% to 25% of which appear only once. The sample was blood. These receptors came from a female donor with papillary thyroid cancer or a benign thyroid nodule (not recorded which). Some clones in this sample may be carry-over from other donors' samples.

In regard to this clone: Given a much more abundant clone one base away, this may be a read error. This chain uses TRBV9 with TRBJ2-1; 8 positions match TRBD2. The CDR3 consists of 18 residues. In germline, CDR1 is SGDLS, CDR2 YYNGEE. In DNA, the CDR3 is TGTGCCAGCAGCGCCCGAGCGGGAGAGCCCCGAATATACAATGAGCAGCTCTTC. The encoded protein is CASSARAGEPRIYNEQLF.

Judged by abundance, this clone is medium-sized. V gene TRBV6-5 combines with J gene TRBJ2-2; D uncertain. The CDR3 is made up of 14 amino acids. Trimming removed 2 bases at V and 4 bases at J, with 8 bases between. Germline V gene data show CDR1 as MNHEY and CDR2 as SVGAGI. CDR3: CASSYVGITGELFF. The CDR3 DNA is TGTGCCAGCAGTTACGTAGGAATCACCGGGGAGCTGTTTTTT.

The chain links TRBV24-1 to TRBJ2-1; perhaps TRBD2 as D (5 bases). The V end was cut by 0 bases, the J end by 1 base, with 9 bases between. This CDR3 has 16 residues. Germline CDR1 reads KGHDR; CDR2 reads SFDVKD. The CDR3 loop reads CATSDLEGPSYNEQFF. The CDR3 nucleotides are TGTGCCACCAGTGATTTGGAGGGCCCATCCTACAATGAGCAGTTCTTC.

This clone was picked up many times. This chain joins TRBV10-3 and TRBJ2-7, with 8 bases aligning to TRBD2. The germline V gene has CDR1 ENHRY and CDR2 SYGVKD. The ends lost 11 bases at V and 0 bases at J; junction bases unmatched: 6. This CDR3 has 13 residues. The DNA of the CDR3 is TGTGCCGTTGGCGGGGGGATCTCCTACGAGCAGTACTTC. It yields the protein CAVGGGISYEQYF.

This clone was seen a few times. CDR3 nucleotides: TGTGCCTCGTCCCGGGACAGTTATAGCAATCAGCCCCAGCATTTT. This codes for CASSRDSYSNQPQHF. J is TRBJ1-5 and V is TRBV30, with TRBD1 matching over 7 bases. V shed 7 bases and J 0 bases; nucleotides not matched to a gene: 9. Germline CDR1 and CDR2: GTSNPN and SVGIG (reference sequence). The CDR3 is 15 amino acids.

V and J are TRBV7-2 and TRBJ2-1, with D tentatively TRBD2 (5 bases). V was cut by 3 bases and J by 5 bases, with 14 bases left in between. In germline, CDR1 is SGHTA, CDR2 FQGNSA. The CDR3 consists of 15 residues. CDR3 region: CASSFGSSRHNEQFF. The CDR3 bases are TGTGCCAGCAGCTTCGGGTCTAGCAGGCACAATGAGCAGTTCTTC.

The V and J genes are TRBV5-1 and TRBJ2-7; no firm D call. Trimming stripped 5 bases from V and 1 base from J, with 7 bases between. CDR1 is SGHRS and CDR2 is YFSETQ in the germline V gene. The CDR3 consists of 12 residues. In nucleotides, the CDR3 is TGCGCCAGCAGGGGTCTTTCCTACGAGCAGTACTTC. Its protein product is CASRGLSYEQYF.

At least ten counts were recorded for this clone. The V gene is TRBV5-1, the J gene TRBJ2-7, with D tentatively TRBD2 (7 bases). Deletions cut 0 bases from V and 11 bases from J, with 15 bases between. Germline V CDR1 and CDR2: SGHRS, YFSETQ. The CDR3 spans 13 residues. The CDR3 sequence: CASSLAAGEGEYF. CDR3 DNA sequence: TGCGCCAGCAGCTTGGCCGCAGGGGAGGGAGAGTACTTC. The full variable domain, completed using reference TRBV5-1 and TRBJ2-7, is KAGVTQTPRYLIKTRGQQVTLSCSPISGHRSVSWYQQTPGQGLQFLFEYFSETQRNKGNFPGRFSGRQFSNSRSEMNVSTLELGDSALYLCASSLAAGEGEYFGPGTRLTVT.

This clone was counted ten times or more. Other DNA sequences in this sample translate to the same CDR3. CDR3 sequence (DNA): TGTGCCAGCAGTTTGATCGCGGGGGGCCCACGGAATGAGCAGTTCTTC. Protein sequence: CASSLIAGGPRNEQFF. The chain employs TRBV12-3 or TRBV12-4 and TRBJ2-1; 8 nucleotides line up with TRBD2. The CDR3 is made up of 16 amino acids. The junction had 11 bases not matched to a gene; V was cut back by 3 bases and J by 7 bases.